Following are 32 T cell receptor beta chains from one sample sequenced in a study of T cell clonotyping in hematopoietic cell transplantation. The data were produced by immunoSEQ multiplex PCR, yet TCRdb's version contains in-frame clones alone and is incomplete. The data contain under 15,000 clones, about four fifths of them singletons. Sample: PBMCs, taken 100 days after allogeneic stem cell transplant. The receptors were sampled from a female patient aged 40 to 55 who had an allogeneic stem cell transplant from a related donor, so T cells may come from the graft donor. Some clones in this sample may be carry-over from other donors' samples.

As regards this clone: Additional DNA sequences in this sample encode the identical CDR3. CDR3 sequence (DNA): TGTGCCAGCAGCCCTAGCACAGATACGCAGTATTTT. It yields the protein CASSPSTDTQYF. The chain combines TRBV27 with TRBJ2-3; D is undetermined. Germline assignment: CDR1 MNHEY and CDR2 SMNVEV (reference sequence). V was shortened by 6 bases and J by 0 bases, with 4 bases between the two germline ends. This CDR3 has 12 amino acids.

This CDR3 reads CASSQDRRGLNTGELFF. CDR3 DNA sequence: TGTGCCAGCAGCCAAGATCGACGGGGACTGAACACCGGGGAGCTGTTTTTT. J is TRBJ2-2 and V is TRBV4-2; D is possibly TRBD2 (6 bases). Germline V lookup: CDR1 LGHNA, CDR2 YNFKEQ. The CDR3 length is 17 residues. V was shortened by 0 bases and J by 1 base, with 12 bases between the two germline ends.

This chain links TRBV7-6 with TRBJ1-2, with D maybe TRBD1 (6 bases). This CDR3 spans 15 amino acids. V was cut by 1 base and J by 8 bases, with 17 bases left in between. From germline, CDR1 is SGHVS and CDR2 FNYEAQ. The CDR3, as DNA: TGTGCCAGCAGCTTAGATGGAGGGGGGCTTGAAGGCTACACCTTC. It codes for CASSLDGGGLEGYTF. The full variable domain, its missing parts supplied by reference TRBV7-6 and TRBJ1-2, is GAGVSQSPRYKVTKRGQDVALRCDPISGHVSLYWYRQALGQGPEFLTYFNYEAQQDKSGLPNDRFSAERPEGSISTLTIQRTEQRDSAMYRCASSLDGGGLEGYTFGSGTRLTVV.

This chain joins TRBV2 and TRBJ2-7, with TRBD2 identical over 10 bases. This CDR3 contains 16 residues. Trimming took 1 base from V and 0 from J; bases not matched to a gene: 3. Per germline, CDR1 SNHLY and CDR2 FYNNEI. In DNA, the CDR3 is TGTGCCAGCAGTGAAGGTGGACTAGCGGACTCCTACGAGCAGTACTTC. It translates to CASSEGGLADSYEQYF.

The chain is built from TRBV2 and TRBJ1-6; D uncertain. The V and J ends lost 5 bases and 11 bases respectively, with 13 bases between them. The length of the CDR3 is 13 residues. Germline CDR1 reads SNHLY; CDR2 reads FYNNEI. The chain's CDR3 is CASSYNPQAPLHF. The CDR3 DNA is TGTGCCAGCAGTTACAACCCGCAGGCACCCCTCCACTTT.

The chain is built from TRBV19 and TRBJ1-5; no firm D call. Germline CDR1 LNHDA, CDR2 SQIVND (reference sequence). V was cut by 1 base and J by 4 bases, with 5 bases left in between. This CDR3 is 13 amino acids long. The CDR3 DNA follows: TGTGCCAGTAGTATAGTCCATAATCAGCCCCAGCATTTT. Translating gives CASSIVHNQPQHF.

Here the CDR3 reads CASSLGAGGLFQETQYF. In nucleotides, the CDR3 is TGTGCCAGCAGCTTGGGAGCGGGAGGGTTATTCCAAGAGACCCAGTACTTC. The rearrangement links TRBV7-6 to TRBJ2-5, with 10 bases identical to TRBD2. CDR1 and CDR2 (germline): SGHVS, FNYEAQ. The CDR3 length is 17 residues. After removal of 3 bases from V and 1 base from J, the junction contained 8 bases not matched to a gene.

In nucleotides, the CDR3 is TGTGCCAGCAGCTCGGGACAGGGAAACACTGAAGCTTTCTTT. This gives the protein CASSSGQGNTEAFF. The V gene is TRBV9, the J gene TRBJ1-1; 9 bases are a match to TRBD1. V dropped 4 bases and J dropped 2; count of bases not matched to a gene: 3. The CDR3 consists of 14 residues. Per the germline V gene, CDR1 is SGDLS and CDR2 is YYNGEE.

The chain combines TRBV27 with TRBJ1-1; TRBD1 aligns across 7 bases. This CDR3 comprises 12 residues. Germline V gene data show CDR1 as MNHEY and CDR2 as SMNVEV (reference sequence). The chain's CDR3 is CAAGGLFTEAFF. DNA for the CDR3: TGTGCGGCAGGGGGGTTGTTCACTGAAGCTTTCTTT.

The chain links TRBV6-6 to TRBJ1-5, with D possibly matching TRBD1 (5 bases). Germline V gene data show CDR1 as MNHNY and CDR2 as SVGAGI (reference sequence). V gave up 6 bases and J gave up 0 bases, with 15 bases separating them. The CDR3 spans 16 residues. This chain's CDR3 is CASSPPGLYSNQPQHF. As DNA, the CDR3 is TGTGCCAGCAGCCCCCCGGGACTGTATAGCAATCAGCCCCAGCATTTT.

The chain joins TRBV9 to TRBJ2-1; 11 nucleotides line up with TRBD2. From germline, CDR1 is SGDLS and CDR2 YYNGEE. This CDR3 has 16 amino acids. The J segment lost 2 bases and the V segment lost 4 bases, leaving 5 bases of the junction unmatched. The CDR3 region has the DNA TGTGCCAGCAGCCCCCGGACTAGCGGGCCCTACAATGAGCAGTTCTTC. It translates to CASSPRTSGPYNEQFF.

This chain links TRBV7-9 with TRBJ2-7; no clear D. Trimming pared 4 bases from V and 2 bases from J, leaving 12 bases between. CDR1 is SEHNR and CDR2 is FQNEAQ in the germline V gene (reference sequence). The length of the CDR3 is 14 residues. For the CDR3, the DNA is TGTGCCAGCAGCTCTAAGACACCCCCCTACGAGCAGTACTTC. Its translation: CASSSKTPPYEQYF. Full variable domain (remainder filled in from reference TRBV7-9 and TRBJ2-7): DTGVSQNPRHKITKRGQNVTFRCDPISEHNRLYWYRQTLGQGPEFLTYFQNEAQLEKSRLLSDRFSAERPKGSFSTLEIQRTEQGDSAMYLCASSSKTPPYEQYFGPGTRLTVT.

V gene TRBV6-1 combines with J gene TRBJ2-7, with D possibly matching TRBD1 (6 bases). Germline CDR1 reads MNHNS; CDR2 reads SASEGT. The CDR3 runs 15 residues. V was clipped by 1 base and J by 7 bases, with 17 bases between them. As DNA, the CDR3 is TGTGCCAGCAGTGAAGTTATAAGGTGGGGGCGGGAGCAGTACTTC. Translation gives CASSEVIRWGREQYF.

CDR3 residues: CASSAGTGNYGYTF. CDR3 DNA sequence: TGTGCCAGCAGCGCGGGGACAGGGAACTATGGCTACACCTTC. The chain is built from TRBV2 and TRBJ1-2; 9 bases line up with TRBD1. The CDR3 runs 14 residues. The junction had 4 bases not matched to a gene; V was cut back by 6 bases and J by 2 bases. Germline CDR1 SNHLY, CDR2 FYNNEI.

The rearrangement links TRBV30 to TRBJ1-1; TRBD1 matches 7 bases. Germline CDR1 reads GTSNPN; CDR2 reads SVGIG (reference sequence). The junction had 7 bases not matched to a gene; V was cut back by 1 base and J by 5 bases. This CDR3 region has 14 residues. This CDR3 reads CAWSALSRGTEAFF. The CDR3 nucleotides are TGTGCCTGGAGTGCGTTATCCAGGGGGACTGAAGCTTTCTTT.

In nucleotides, the CDR3 is TGTGCCAGCAGGGGACCGAGGAACGAGCAGTACTTC. This translates into CASRGPRNEQYF. This chain joins TRBV6-5 and TRBJ2-7; D may be TRBD1 or TRBD2 (5 bases each). Per the germline V gene, CDR1 is MNHEY and CDR2 is SVGAGI. The CDR3 contains 12 residues. The V end lost 6 bases, the J end lost 5 bases, and 11 bases lay between the germline ends.

The rearrangement links TRBV27 to TRBJ2-1, with a weak D call TRBD1 (5 bases). The CDR3 runs 15 residues. Germline V gives CDR1 MNHEY, CDR2 SMNVEV (reference sequence). The V end lost 0 bases, the J end lost 10 bases, and 16 bases lay between the germline ends. For the CDR3, the DNA is TGTGCCAGCAGTTTATCTTGGGGCCACCCTGAGGAGCAGTTCTTC. Protein: CASSLSWGHPEEQFF.

This chain joins TRBV19 and TRBJ2-1, with D perhaps matching TRBD2 (6 bases). The CDR3 has 15 residues. Germline CDR1 and CDR2: LNHDA and SQIVND (reference sequence). The V end was cut by 5 bases, the J end by 0 bases, with 11 bases between. The chain's CDR3 is CASSSLANSYNEQFF. The CDR3 coding sequence is TGTGCCAGTAGTTCTCTAGCGAACTCCTACAATGAGCAGTTCTTC.

CDR3 in DNA: TGCGCCAGCAGCTTCAGGACAGGATCCTACGAGCAGTACTTC. Residues: CASSFRTGSYEQYF. The V gene is TRBV5-1, the J gene TRBJ2-7; 7 positions agree with TRBD1. The junction had 3 bases not matched to a gene; V was cut back by 2 bases and J by 1 base. The CDR3 extends over 14 amino acids. Germline V gene lookup returns CDR1 SGHRS and CDR2 YFSETQ.

A remark on this clone: The final CDR3 position lacks the conserved phenylalanine or tryptophan, pointing to a likely read error. The chain has TRBV6-5 and TRBJ1-2; TRBD1 matches 10 bases. The CDR3 sequence is 15 residues long. The V gene end was trimmed by 4 bases and the J gene end by 7 bases; junction bases not matched to a gene: 9. Germline CDR1 MNHEY, CDR2 SVGAGI. CDR3: CASSSPGTGAGGYTL. In nucleotides, the CDR3 is TGTGCCAGCAGTTCCCCCGGGACAGGGGCTGGTGGCTACACCCTC.

This chain joins TRBV7-9 and TRBJ2-7; D is possibly TRBD2 (6 bases). The germline V and J ends were trimmed by 7 bases and 0 bases, with 16 bases remaining between them. This CDR3 has 15 residues. Looked up from germline, CDR1 is SEHNR and CDR2 is FQNEAQ (reference sequence). The CDR3 DNA reads as TGTGCCAGCACGGGATTCGGGGGTGGCTCCTACGAGCAGTACTTC. It specifies CASTGFGGGSYEQYF.

The J gene is TRBJ2-3, the V gene TRBV11-3; unclear D gene. Germline CDR1 SGHNT, CDR2 YENEEA. Trimming removed 9 bases at V and 1 base at J, with 8 bases between. The length of the CDR3 is 12 residues. The CDR3 nucleotides are TGTGCCAGAGAGGTAGGCACAGATACGCAGTATTTT. Residues: CAREVGTDTQYF. The variable domain in full, completed from reference TRBV11-3 and TRBJ2-3, reads EAGVVQSPRYKIIEKKQPVAFWCNPISGHNTLYWYLQNLGQGPELLIRYENEEAVDDSQLPKDRFSAERLKGVDSTLKIQPAELGDSAVYLCAREVGTDTQYFGPGTRLTVL.

The J gene is TRBJ2-7, the V gene TRBV5-1; 11 bases align to TRBD2. V shed 0 bases, J shed 5 bases, and the junction held 4 bases outside the gene matches. Germline CDR1 and CDR2: SGHRS and YFSETQ. CDR3 length equals 15 residues. Here the CDR3 DNA reads TGCGCCAGCAGCTTGGACACTAGCGGGAGCGACGAGCAGTACTTC. Translation: CASSLDTSGSDEQYF.

V gene TRBV5-1 combines with J gene TRBJ1-1; D gene ambiguous. Germline-derived CDR1 and CDR2 are SGHRS and YFSETQ. The CDR3 length is 12 residues. The V and J ends lost 4 bases and 4 bases respectively, with 8 bases between them. As DNA, the CDR3 is TGCGCCAGCAGCCCGCGGGTCACTGAAGCTTTCTTT. Its protein product is CASSPRVTEAFF.

J is TRBJ1-1 and V is TRBV30, with 8 bases identical to TRBD1. The CDR3 has 17 amino acids. J was trimmed by 0 bases and V by 3 bases; bases with no gene match: 12. The germline gives CDR1 GTSNPN, CDR2 SVGIG (reference sequence). In DNA, the CDR3 is TGTGCCTGGAGCGATCCCGGACAGGGACGAATGAACACTGAAGCTTTCTTT. Translating gives CAWSDPGQGRMNTEAFF.

V usage is TRBV29-1 and J usage is TRBJ2-5, with D perhaps matching TRBD1 (6 bases). The end of the DNA fits TRBJ2-7 better, so the J call may be wrong. Germline CDR1 SQVTM, CDR2 ANQGSEA. The CDR3 is 14 residues long. In DNA form, the CDR3 reads TGCAGCGTTGAAGACGGACAGACCTCCTACGAGCAGTACTTC. Translation: CSVEDGQTSYEQYF.

The chain combines TRBV4-1 with TRBJ1-2; D perhaps matches TRBD1 (6 bases). Per germline, CDR1 MGHRA and CDR2 YSYEKL. The CDR3 totals 15 residues. Trimming removed 0 bases at V and 8 bases at J, with 16 bases between. The CDR3 DNA reads as TGCGCCAGCAGCCAAGATCCCCAGCCAGGGGACGGCTACACCTTC. It translates to CASSQDPQPGDGYTF.

This chain joins TRBV10-3 and TRBJ2-7; D tentatively reads TRBD1 or TRBD2 (5 bases each). The CDR3 covers 13 residues. The germline gives CDR1 ENHRY, CDR2 SYGVKD. V lost 2 bases and J 2 bases, leaving 7 bases between the germline ends. CDR3 residues: CAISERDAYEQYF. CDR3 nucleotides: TGTGCCATCAGTGAGAGGGACGCCTACGAGCAGTACTTC.

V gene TRBV5-6 combines with J gene TRBJ2-5; D is undetermined. Germline V gives CDR1 SGHDT, CDR2 YYEEEE. Trimming pared 2 bases from V and 6 bases from J, leaving 5 bases between. This CDR3 is 11 amino acids long. CDR3 residues: CASSFSQTQYF. The CDR3 DNA reads as TGTGCCAGCAGCTTTTCTCAGACCCAGTACTTC. Complete variable domain (other parts from reference TRBV5-6 and TRBJ2-5): DAGVTQSPTHLIKTRGQQVTLRCSPKSGHDTVSWYQQALGQGPQFIFQYYEEEERQRGNFPDRFSGHQFPNYSSELNVNALLLGDSALYLCASSFSQTQYFGPGTRLLVL.

This clone was seen only once. The chain employs TRBV4-1 and TRBJ2-2; 8 nucleotides agree with TRBD1. The CDR3 loop spans 16 amino acids. Germline V gene data show CDR1 as MGHRA and CDR2 as YSYEKL. V shed 4 bases, J shed 7 bases, and the junction held 11 bases outside the gene matches. This CDR3 reads CASSPEDRGVDGELFF. CDR3 bases: TGCGCCAGCAGCCCAGAAGACAGGGGCGTTGACGGGGAGCTGTTTTTT.

This chain joins TRBV30 and TRBJ1-2; D unresolved. The CDR3 sequence is 13 residues long. Germline V gene sequence: CDR1 GTSNPN, CDR2 SVGIG (reference sequence). The ends were cut back, 5 bases at V and 8 bases at J, with 18 bases in the middle. Here the CDR3 DNA reads TGTGCCTGGTCCACACTTCCACCTAGGGGCTACACCTTC. This encodes CAWSTLPPRGYTF.

The chain is built from TRBV10-3 and TRBJ2-3, with 8 bases matching TRBD2. Germline loops: CDR1 ENHRY, CDR2 SYGVKD. CDR3 length: 16 amino acids. J lost 2 bases, V lost 4 bases, and 8 bases had no gene match. In DNA form, the CDR3 reads TGTGCCATCAGTGTCGGGTTAGCGGGGACCACAGATACGCAGTATTTT. It yields the protein CAISVGLAGTTDTQYF.